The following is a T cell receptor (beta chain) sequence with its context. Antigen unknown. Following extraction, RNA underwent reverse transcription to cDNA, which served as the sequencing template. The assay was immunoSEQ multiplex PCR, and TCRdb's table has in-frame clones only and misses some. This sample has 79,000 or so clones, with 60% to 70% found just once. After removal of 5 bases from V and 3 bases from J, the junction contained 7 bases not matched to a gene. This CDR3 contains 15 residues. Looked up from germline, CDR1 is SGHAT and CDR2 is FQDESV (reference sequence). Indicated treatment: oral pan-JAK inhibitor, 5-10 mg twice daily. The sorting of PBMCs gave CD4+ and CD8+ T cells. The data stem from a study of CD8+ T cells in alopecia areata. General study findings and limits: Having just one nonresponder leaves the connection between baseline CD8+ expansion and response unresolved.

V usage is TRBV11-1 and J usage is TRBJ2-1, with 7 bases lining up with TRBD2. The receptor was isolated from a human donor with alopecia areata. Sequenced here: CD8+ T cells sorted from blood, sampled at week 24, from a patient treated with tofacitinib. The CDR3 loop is CASSPVASGYNEQFF. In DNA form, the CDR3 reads TGTGCCAGCAGCCCCGTGGCTAGCGGCTACAATGAGCAGTTCTTC.